A selection of T cell receptor beta chains follows, all from one sample in a study of blood T cell repertoires in COVID-19. Produced via immunoSEQ multiplex PCR; TCRdb's table is partial and in-frame only. The sample gives about 160,000 clones, 89% of which show up once; roughly 2.8% is in the top ten. The source material was peripheral blood. All receptors derive from a man in his sixties with acute or convalescent COVID-19. The CDR3 runs from the conserved cysteine through the conserved F or W. The D gene is left open where the match is weak. Size values are once, few and many counts, or a class for expanded clones, and some rows have none.

TRBV27	.	.	TRBJ1-4	TGTGCCAGCAAATACAGGGATAATGAAAAACTGTTTTTT	CASKYRDNEKLFF
TRBV6-4	TRBD1	.	TRBJ1-1	TGTGCCAGCAGAGTTACAGGGGGGAAAACTGAAGCTTTCTTT	CASRVTGGKTEAFF
TRBV5-1	.	once	TRBJ2-7	TGCGCCAGCACGGTAGGGAATATGGGGGGCGAGCAGTACTTC	CASTVGNMGGEQYF
TRBV5-1	TRBD1	.	TRBJ2-1	TGCGCCAGCAGCAAGCCCGGGACAGGGTTTGCTGAGCAGTTCTTC	CASSKPGTGFAEQFF
TRBV11-2	.	.	TRBJ1-1	TGTGCCAGCACCGGGGGACTTTACAACACTGAAGCTTTCTTT	CASTGGLYNTEAFF
TRBV2	TRBD1	once	TRBJ2-3	TGTGCCAGCTCGGGACAGGGATTAGATACGCAGTATTTT	CASSGQGLDTQYF
TRBV4-1	.	.	TRBJ2-1	TGCGCCAGCAGCCAAGAAATTGCGAGCCGAAGAAAGCAGTTCTTC	CASSQEIASRRKQFF
TRBV9	.	.	TRBJ1-2	TGTGCCAGCAGCGTCGGGGGACCGATAGCTAACTATGGCTACACCTTC	CASSVGGPIANYGYTF
TRBV13	TRBD1	.	TRBJ2-3	TGTGCCAGCAGCCCAAACCTCGGACAGGGATTAGGAGATACGCAGTATTTT	CASSPNLGQGLGDTQYF
TRBV7-2	.	.	TRBJ2-1	TGTGCCAGCAGCTTAGGGGTCAGGGCTAACAATGAGCAGTTCTTC	CASSLGVRANNEQFF
TRBV10-2	.	once	TRBJ2-6	TGCGCCAGCAGTGAGCGGAGGGCTGGGGCCAACGTCCTGACTTTC	CASSERRAGANVLTF
TRBV29-1	TRBD1	.	TRBJ1-4	TGCAGCGTTGAAGAGGGGACAGGGGGTGAAAAACTGTTTTTT	CSVEEGTGGEKLFF
TRBV14	.	.	TRBJ2-7	TGTGCCAGCAGCCAAGGGCGGCTAGGCCCCTACGAGCAGTACTTC	CASSQGRLGPYEQYF
TRBV7-6	.	.	TRBJ2-1	TGTGCCAGCAGCTTAGCATATTCCTCCTACAATGAGCAGTTCTTC	CASSLAYSSYNEQFF
TRBV13	TRBD1	.	TRBJ2-3	TGTGCCAGCAGCTTAAGACAGGGGGGCACAGATACGCAGTATTTT	CASSLRQGGTDTQYF
TRBV5-1	.	few	TRBJ2-6	TGCGCCAGCAGGCCTCGACAGGGAGGCTACTCTGGGGCCAACGTCCTGACTTTC	CASRPRQGGYSGANVLTF
TRBV11-2	TRBD1	.	TRBJ2-7	TGTGCCAGCAGCCGATACAGGGGCCCCTCCTACGAGCAGTACTTC	CASSRYRGPSYEQYF
TRBV6-5	.	few	TRBJ2-7	TGTGCCAGCAGCCTCCACCGGGACACCTACTACGAGCAGTACTTC	CASSLHRDTYYEQYF
TRBV2	TRBD1	.	TRBJ1-5	TGTGCCAGCAGTGATGAGGGGGCAGATCAGCCCCAGCATTTT	CASSDEGADQPQHF
TRBV7-2	TRBD1	.	TRBJ2-6	TGTGCCAGCAGCCGGACGGACAGGGTCTCTGGGGCCAACGTCCTGACTTTC	CASSRTDRVSGANVLTF
TRBV20-1	.	.	TRBJ2-1	TGCAGTGCTACAGAGAGTGGGCAGTTCTTC	CSATESGQFF
TRBV27	.	.	TRBJ1-2	TGTGCCAGCAGTCGGGGGGGGCAAGGGGTCAACTATGGCTACACCTTC	CASSRGGQGVNYGYTF
TRBV30	TRBD1	.	TRBJ2-7	TGTGCCTGGAGTCCCGGGACAGGGTTGTACGAGCAGTACTTC	CAWSPGTGLYEQYF
TRBV5-4	TRBD1	.	TRBJ1-1	TGTGCCAGCAGCTTGGCGGGACAGGGGAGGTGGTACACTGAAGCTTTCTTT	CASSLAGQGRWYTEAFF
TRBV7-7	TRBD2	.	TRBJ2-7	TGTGCTAGCAGCTTACTTAGCGGGGGGGCAAACGAGCAGTACTTC	CASSLLSGGANEQYF
TRBV11-2	TRBD2	.	TRBJ2-3	TGTGCCAGCAGCTTAGAACTAGCGGGGACTAGCACAGATACGCAGTATTTT	CASSLELAGTSTDTQYF
TRBV5-1	.	.	TRBJ1-1	TGCGCCAGCAGCTCTTCCCCTACAGGGATCGGGGCTGAAGCTTTCTTT	CASSSSPTGIGAEAFF
TRBV7-2	.	.	TRBJ1-2	TGTGCCAGCAGCTTATCCCCAGGGAACTATGGCTACACCTTC	CASSLSPGNYGYTF
TRBV4-2	.	.	TRBJ2-7	TGTGCCAGCAGCCAAGATCTAGGGGTCCGGACCTACGAGCAGTACTTC	CASSQDLGVRTYEQYF
TRBV19	TRBD1	.	TRBJ1-5	TGTGCCAGCACCGGGACAGGGAACCAGCCCCAGCATTTT	CASTGTGNQPQHF
TRBV11-2	TRBD2	.	TRBJ2-4	TGTGCCAGCAGTTCCGGGACTAGCAAAAACATTCAGTACTTC	CASSSGTSKNIQYF
TRBV27	TRBD1	.	TRBJ2-7	TGTGCCAGCAGTTCACCCGGGACAGGGAACCACGAGCAGTACTTC	CASSSPGTGNHEQYF
TRBV6-2/TRBV6-3	.	.	TRBJ2-7	TGTGCCAGCAGTTACGGTGGAGGTTCCTTCTACGAGCAGTACTTC	CASSYGGGSFYEQYF
TRBV5-6	.	.	TRBJ1-5	TGTGCCAGCAGCTTGCGGGGGGCTCGGGATCAGCCCCAGCATTTT	CASSLRGARDQPQHF
TRBV5-1	.	.	TRBJ1-3	TGCGCCAGCAGCTTGGAGGGGTCTGGAAACACCATATATTTT	CASSLEGSGNTIYF
TRBV6-5	.	.	TRBJ1-2	TGTGCCAGCCACGCGGAGTCGGGCTATGGCTACACCTTC	CASHAESGYGYTF
TRBV27	TRBD1	.	TRBJ1-4	TGTGCCAGCGGAAGCAGGGGGTCCAATGAAAAACTGTTTTTT	CASGSRGSNEKLFF
TRBV18	TRBD1	.	TRBJ1-1	TGTGCCAGCTCACCGGGTTCAGGGGGTCTAGCTTTCTTT	CASSPGSGGLAFF
TRBV5-1	.	.	TRBJ1-3	TGCGCCAGCAGCCTGGACCGGGGCTCTGGAAACACCATATATTTT	CASSLDRGSGNTIYF
TRBV5-5	.	once	TRBJ2-1	TGTGCCAGCAGCCCGAGACTAGTTTTGGGATACAATGAGCAGTTCTTC	CASSPRLVLGYNEQFF
TRBV5-1	.	few	TRBJ2-1	TGCGCCAGCAGCTTGGGTCAGGGGTACAATGAGCAGTTCTTC	CASSLGQGYNEQFF
TRBV19	.	.	TRBJ1-5	TGTGCCAGTAGTATTTGGGGGGATGGCAATCAGCCCCAGCATTTT	CASSIWGDGNQPQHF
TRBV11-2	.	.	TRBJ1-1	TGTGCCAGCACGATTCGACAGAGGAACACTGAAGCTTTCTTT	CASTIRQRNTEAFF
TRBV5-1	TRBD1	.	TRBJ1-1	TGCGCCAGCAGCCCAGGGACAGGGGCGACTGAAGCTTTCTTT	CASSPGTGATEAFF
TRBV18	.	few	TRBJ1-3	TGTGCCAGCTCACCGGACAACTCTGGAAACACCATATATTTT	CASSPDNSGNTIYF